This entry is about one T cell receptor beta chain. Its cognate antigen is unknown. Germline V gene data show CDR1 as ENHRY and CDR2 as SYGVKD. Trimming took 3 bases from V and 3 from J, leaving 9 bases between them. The CDR3 loop spans 14 amino acids. These data come from a study of cytomegalovirus exposure and HLA in healthy donors. Study at large: Roughly 77 million unique TCRs from HLA-typed donors made up an early data release. Study findings and constraints: Compared with the approximately 680-donor mean, an Asian-associated ancestry cluster reportedly had fewer N-insertions, according to a later analysis. Researchers counted over 150 TCR beta chains as cytomegalovirus-associated. In a later analysis, specific HLA alleles were associated with over 15,000 TCR beta sequences at a 0.05 false discovery rate.

PCR primers comprised 60 Vbeta and 13 Jbeta primers. Libraries were prepared by immunoSEQ multiplex PCR; TCRdb keeps only in-frame clonotypes and omits some of them. The sample includes about 200,000 clones, roughly three quarters of them seen just once. The chain links TRBV10-3 to TRBJ1-3; D unclear. The clonotype was recovered from a woman aged 45 to 65 in good health and CMV-seronegative. Material: PBMCs. The CDR3 sequence: CAISDDLGGNTIYF. The CDR3 nucleotides are TGTGCCATCAGTGACGATCTAGGTGGAAACACCATATATTTT.